One sample yielded the 23 T cell receptor beta chains listed below, sequenced in a study of blood T cell repertoires in COVID-19. Assay: immunoSEQ multiplex PCR; the TCRdb copy retains only in-frame clones and omits some. The sample has about 55,000 clones, 88% seen once. The sequenced sample consisted of peripheral blood. The receptors stem from a man aged 55 to 70 with active COVID-19.

J is TRBJ1-2 and V is TRBV7-9; 7 bases agree with TRBD1. The trim removed 6 bases at V and 3 bases at J, leaving 7 bases unmatched. The germline gives CDR1 SEHNR, CDR2 FQNEAQ (reference sequence). The CDR3 is 14 residues long. The DNA for the CDR3 is TGTGCCAGCAGGCTCGAGGGGGCGTACTATGGCTACACCTTC. Translation gives CASRLEGAYYGYTF. Filled out from reference TRBV7-9 and TRBJ1-2, the complete variable domain reads DTGVSQNPRHKITKRGQNVTFRCDPISEHNRLYWYRQTLGQGPEFLTYFQNEAQLEKSRLLSDRFSAERPKGSFSTLEIQRTEQGDSAMYLCASRLEGAYYGYTFGSGTRLTVV.

The CDR3 bases are TGTGCCAGCAGCGTGCCCGGAGCAGGGATCTATGGCTACACCTTC. It is translated as CASSVPGAGIYGYTF. The chain joins TRBV9 to TRBJ1-2, with D possibly TRBD1 on 5 matching bases. The CDR3 length is 15 residues. V shed 2 bases and J shed 4 bases, with 15 bases lying between them. The V gene's germline CDR1 is SGDLS and CDR2 YYNGEE.

V is TRBV5-3 and J is TRBJ1-1; D is unclear. TRBV5-3 is an ORF, and what it does is uncertain. V was pared by 4 bases and J by 4 bases, with 35 bases between. CDR3 length: 21 residues. CDR3 DNA: TGTGCCAGAAGCCTCCCGGCTCTCGACGGCAAATCCCCAATTGAGGCCACTGAAGCTTTCTTT. This encodes CARSLPALDGKSPIEATEAFF.

The chain employs TRBV6-5 and TRBJ1-5; 8 nucleotides match TRBD1. The CDR3 has 14 residues. The junction had 2 bases not matched to a gene; V was cut back by 7 bases and J by 0 bases. From germline, CDR1 is MNHEY and CDR2 SVGAGI. The CDR3 sequence is CASTTGVSNQPQHF. CDR3 bases: TGTGCCAGCACGACAGGGGTTAGCAATCAGCCCCAGCATTTT.

This chain connects TRBV5-1 to TRBJ1-1, with D uncertain. Germline CDR1 is SGHRS and CDR2 is YFSETQ. The CDR3 has 14 amino acids. V lost 2 bases to trimming and J lost 5 bases, with 13 bases between them. For the CDR3, the DNA is TGCGCCAGCAGCTTACTGGCCGCGGGGACTGAAGCTTTCTTT. Residues: CASSLLAAGTEAFF.

The chain joins TRBV19 to TRBJ1-1, with 7 bases aligning to TRBD1. This CDR3 region has 16 residues. The J segment lost 7 bases and the V segment lost 3 bases, leaving 14 bases of the junction unmatched. The germline V gene has CDR1 LNHDA and CDR2 SQIVND (reference sequence). The CDR3 DNA sequence: TGTGCCAGTAGTATGAGTCCCTACTCAGGACAGGTTGAAGCTTTCTTT. Residues: CASSMSPYSGQVEAFF.

This clone was seen once. V and J are TRBV10-1 and TRBJ2-3; tentatively, D is TRBD1 (5 bases). The CDR3 has 15 residues. Trimming took off 2 bases at V and 0 bases at J, with 9 bases between the two ends. The V gene's germline CDR1 is WNHNN and CDR2 SYGVQD (reference sequence). CDR3 loop: CASSEGHLSTDTQYF. The CDR3 DNA reads as TGCGCCAGCAGTGAGGGACACCTAAGCACAGATACGCAGTATTTT.

The V call is TRBV15, the J call TRBJ2-1, with D possibly matching TRBD2 (5 bases). The CDR3 is made up of 17 amino acids. The germline V gene has CDR1 LNHNV and CDR2 YYDKDF (reference sequence). Trimming stripped 0 bases from V and 5 bases from J, with 17 bases between. CDR3 in amino acids: CATSRDSPGFGDNEQFF. The DNA of the CDR3 is TGTGCCACCAGCAGAGATAGCCCGGGATTTGGGGACAATGAGCAGTTCTTC.

The gene calls are TRBV6-5 and TRBJ2-2, with D perhaps matching TRBD1 (5 bases). V was cut by 6 bases and J by 0 bases, with 11 bases left in between. Germline values: CDR1 MNHEY, CDR2 SVGAGI. The CDR3 extends over 15 amino acids. The CDR3 sequence: CASRKTDSNTGELFF. The CDR3 DNA sequence: TGTGCCAGCAGGAAGACAGACTCGAACACCGGGGAGCTGTTTTTT.

This chain joins TRBV28 and TRBJ1-1; possible D gene TRBD1, 5 bases. Germline CDR1 is MDHEN and CDR2 is SYDVKM. This CDR3 region has 14 residues. Trimming shortened V by 2 bases and J by 1 base, and 8 bases separated the two germline ends. The chain's CDR3 is CASSLPDRNTEAFF. CDR3 sequence (DNA): TGTGCCAGCAGTTTACCCGACAGGAACACTGAAGCTTTCTTT.

This clone was counted a single time. The V gene is TRBV20-1, the J gene TRBJ2-3; no clear D. V was cut by 3 bases and J by 8 bases, with 12 bases left in between. The CDR3 runs 12 residues. CDR1 is DFQATT and CDR2 is SNEGSKA in the germline V gene (reference sequence). The CDR3 DNA reads TGCAGTGCTAGTCAGGCTATGAGTACGCAGTATTTT. This codes for CSASQAMSTQYF.

V gene TRBV14 combines with J gene TRBJ2-3, with 9 bases aligning to TRBD1. This CDR3 region has 14 residues. The junction had 3 bases not matched to a gene; V was cut back by 7 bases and J by 1 base. Germline V gives CDR1 SGHDN, CDR2 FVKESK. The CDR3 DNA reads as TGTGCCAGCACCCGGACAGGGGGCACAGATACGCAGTATTTT. This encodes CASTRTGGTDTQYF.

This sequence joins TRBV7-3 and TRBJ2-1; 8 positions agree with TRBD1. Germline CDR1 reads SGHTA; CDR2 reads FQGTGA. V dropped 5 bases and J dropped 8; count of bases not matched to a gene: 8. This CDR3 spans 14 amino acids. This chain's CDR3 is CASSNGQGRHEQFF. The CDR3 DNA follows: TGTGCCAGCAGCAACGGACAGGGTCGACATGAGCAGTTCTTC.

V is TRBV27 and J is TRBJ2-3, with 7 positions matching TRBD2. V trimming: 5 bases; J trimming: 5 bases; junction bases outside the gene matches: 10. Germline assignment: CDR1 MNHEY and CDR2 SMNVEV (reference sequence). The length of the CDR3 is 15 residues. CDR3 loop: CASSPLGRARDTQYF. DNA for the CDR3: TGTGCCAGCAGTCCCCTAGGGAGGGCCCGAGATACGCAGTATTTT.

This clone has just one count. V gene TRBV12-5 combines with J gene TRBJ2-7; possibly TRBD2 for D (5 bases). Trimming took off 6 bases at V and 3 bases at J, with 18 bases between the two ends. Germline V gives CDR1 LGHNT, CDR2 FRNRAP. The CDR3 sequence is 15 residues long. The DNA of the CDR3 is TGTGCTAGTGGCCCGTATGAGGGATGGGACTACGAGCAGTACTTC. Translated, it gives CASGPYEGWDYEQYF. The full variable domain, its missing parts supplied by reference TRBV12-5 and TRBJ2-7, is DARVTQTPRHKVTEMGQEVTMRCQPILGHNTVFWYRQTMMQGLELLAYFRNRAPLDDSGMPKDRFSAEMPDATLATLKIQPSEPRDSAVYFCASGPYEGWDYEQYFGPGTRLTVT.

This clone was detected only once. The V gene is TRBV12-3 or TRBV12-4, the J gene TRBJ2-3; D gene ambiguous. The V end was cut by 3 bases, the J end by 2 bases, with 3 bases between. The CDR3 covers 12 residues. The DNA of the CDR3 is TGTGCCAGCAGTTTCTACACAGATACGCAGTATTTT. It is translated as CASSFYTDTQYF.

This chain uses TRBV9 with TRBJ2-1, with 10 positions matching TRBD2. The CDR3 is 15 residues long. V was clipped by 1 base and J by 8 bases; unmatched bases: 6. Germline V lookup: CDR1 SGDLS, CDR2 YYNGEE. The CDR3 DNA is TGTGCCAGCAGCGTACTCGCTAGCGGGAGCGATGAGCAGTTCTTC. Amino acid sequence: CASSVLASGSDEQFF.

The chain has TRBV6-5 and TRBJ2-1; D unclear. The germline V and J ends were trimmed by 2 bases and 10 bases, with 18 bases remaining between them. CDR1 and CDR2 from the germline V gene are MNHEY and SVGAGI. This CDR3 is 15 amino acids long. CDR3 protein: CASSYLTSFLGEQFF. The CDR3 bases are TGTGCCAGCAGTTACCTAACATCATTTCTAGGAGAGCAGTTCTTC.

This clone was detected once. This chain connects TRBV19 to TRBJ2-1; 7 positions match TRBD2. This CDR3 contains 16 residues. CDR1 and CDR2 from the germline V gene are LNHDA and SQIVND (reference sequence). J gave up 0 bases and V 3 bases, and 5 bases lay outside the gene matches. CDR3 protein: CASSMQRTSSYNEQFF. The CDR3 nucleotides read TGTGCCAGTAGTATGCAGCGGACTAGCTCCTACAATGAGCAGTTCTTC. The entire variable domain, with the rest obtained from reference TRBV19 and TRBJ2-1, is as follows: DGGITQSPKYLFRKEGQNVTLSCEQNLNHDAMYWYRQDPGQGLRLIYYSQIVNDFQKGDIAEGYSVSREKKESFPLTVTSAQKNPTAFYLCASSMQRTSSYNEQFFGPGTRLTVL.

V is TRBV18 and J is TRBJ1-1, with 7 positions matching TRBD1. CDR3 length equals 15 residues. The germline gives CDR1 KGHSH, CDR2 LQKENI. V shed 3 bases, J shed 2 bases, and the junction held 6 bases outside the gene matches. CDR3: CASSPDRRLNTEAFF. The CDR3 nucleotides read TGTGCCAGCTCACCGGACAGGAGACTAAACACTGAAGCTTTCTTT.

This chain links TRBV16 with TRBJ2-1; TRBD2 matches 13 bases. CDR3 length: 17 amino acids. The germline V gene encodes CDR1 KGHSY and CDR2 FQNENV. After removal of 4 bases from V and 8 bases from J, the junction contained 11 bases not matched to a gene. The CDR3 nucleotides read TGTGCCAGCAGCCGCCAAGGACTAGCGGGAGATCACGATGAGCAGTTCTTC. This codes for CASSRQGLAGDHDEQFF.

This clone was seen more than once but under ten times. The J gene is TRBJ2-5, the V gene TRBV15, with 7 bases lining up with TRBD2. Germline V gene data show CDR1 as LNHNV and CDR2 as YYDKDF (reference sequence). The CDR3 loop spans 14 amino acids. Trimming removed 1 base from V and 5 bases from J; junction bases left unmatched: 4. The DNA of the CDR3 is TGTGCCACCAGCAGAGGGGGCGGGGGTGAGACCCAGTACTTC. Its translation: CATSRGGGGETQYF.

The chain carries TRBV5-1 and TRBJ2-3; 12 bases match TRBD2. The V segment lost 4 bases and the J segment 1 base; nucleotides outside the gene matches: 7. This CDR3 is built from 17 residues. Germline loops: CDR1 SGHRS, CDR2 YFSETQ. CDR3 residues: CASSLWASGRGTDTQYF. Here the CDR3 DNA reads TGCGCCAGCAGCCTGTGGGCTAGCGGGAGGGGCACAGATACGCAGTATTTT.